This T cell receptor beta chain was identified in a study of regulatory T cells in long-lasting Graves disease. This clonotype came up a few times. Its antigen remains unknown. CDR3 regions were amplified by Arm-PCR using iRepertoire HTBI primers to build TCR beta libraries. TCRdb analysed the multiplex PCR reads with MiXCR anew, one entry per CDR3 protein. The sample has about 450,000 distinct CDR3 sequences; 20% to 25% are singletons. Described time point: persistent/refractory GD, antithyroid drugs over 5 years with positive TRAb. Scientists built the TCR library using RNA that was extracted from PBMCs. Investigators report Graves' disease was diagnosed under American Thyroid Association guidelines. Findings and caveats of the study: TCR diversity was lower in persistent than newly diagnosed Graves' disease. Persistent disease exhibited a predilection for TRBV28, TRBJ1-2 and TRBJ2-5.

Trimming cost V 6 bases and J 2 bases, with 4 bases left between them. The CDR3 contains 12 residues. CDR1 KGHDR and CDR2 SFDVKD come from the germline V gene. The V gene is TRBV24-1, the J gene TRBJ1-5, with D unclear. The source is a female donor with Graves disease. Specimen: peripheral blood mononuclear cells (PBMCs), collected when the disease was refractory, from a patient treated with antithyroid drugs. The CDR3, as DNA: TGTGCCACCAGTCTCGGCAATCAGCCCCAGCATTTT. This sequence encodes CATSLGNQPQHF.